Listed below are T cell receptor beta chains from one sample, sequenced in a study of radiation and T cells in renal cell carcinoma. Profiled with immunoSEQ multiplex PCR; TCRdb holds only in-frame clones, not every one. The sample consists of around 100,000 clones, roughly 84% of them appearing once. Sequencing used blood, obtained from a patient whose treatment included radiotherapy and nephrectomy. These receptors came from a man aged 55-75 years with renal cell carcinoma. Both conserved end residues are part of each CDR3. A D gene is named only where the DNA matches it firmly. Some rows have no size entry. The others give once, few or many, or a class for an expanded clone.

d_call	v_call	j_call	clone_size	cdr3_aa	cdr3_nt
-	TRBV14	TRBJ1-2	-	CASSLTGLWGYTF	TGTGCCAGCAGCCTTACAGGACTATGGGGCTACACCTTC
TRBD2	TRBV10-3	TRBJ2-1	-	CAISEGLAGGNEQFF	TGTGCCATCAGCGAGGGACTAGCGGGAGGAAATGAGCAGTTCTTC
TRBD2	TRBV11-2	TRBJ2-7	-	CASTGSGSSYEQYF	TGTGCCAGCACCGGTAGCGGGAGCTCCTACGAGCAGTACTTC
-	TRBV28	TRBJ1-2	-	CASSFGWGSNTNYGYTF	TGTGCCAGCAGTTTTGGTTGGGGCAGCAATACTAACTATGGCTACACCTTC
-	TRBV15	TRBJ1-1	once	CATSRPEGGLTEAFF	TGTGCCACCAGCAGACCCGAAGGGGGGCTCACTGAAGCTTTCTTT
TRBD1	TRBV19	TRBJ2-7	-	CASSIGGTGIYEQYF	TGTGCCAGTAGTATAGGCGGGACAGGTATCTACGAGCAGTACTTC
TRBD2	TRBV14	TRBJ2-1	-	CASRGTFAGGPMNEQFF	TGTGCCAGCAGAGGAACTTTCGCGGGAGGGCCTATGAATGAGCAGTTCTTC
-	TRBV30	TRBJ2-5	once	CAWSVSETQYF	TGTGCCTGGAGTGTGTCGGAGACCCAGTACTTC
-	TRBV5-1	TRBJ2-2	-	CASSLGQNTGELFF	TGCGCCAGCAGCTTAGGACAGAACACCGGGGAGCTGTTTTTT
-	TRBV28	TRBJ1-5	-	CASGVGARSNQPQHF	TGTGCCAGCGGAGTAGGGGCGAGAAGCAATCAGCCCCAGCATTTT
TRBD2	TRBV19	TRBJ2-7	-	CASSIGTSGSRYEQYF	TGTGCCAGTAGTATAGGGACTAGCGGGAGCAGGTACGAGCAGTACTTC
TRBD1	TRBV19	TRBJ2-3	-	CASSISRQGTDTQYF	TGTGCCAGTAGTATATCGAGACAGGGTACAGATACGCAGTATTTT
-	TRBV9	TRBJ1-2	-	CASSVWEEGYTF	TGTGCCAGCAGCGTATGGGAGGAGGGCTACACCTTC
-	TRBV19	TRBJ2-3	-	CASSISRDTQYF	TGTGCCAGTAGTATCTCACGGGATACGCAGTATTTT
TRBD2	TRBV4-3	TRBJ2-1	-	CASSPRPPGGWGDNEQFF	TGCGCCAGCAGCCCCAGGCCTCCGGGAGGCTGGGGTGACAATGAGCAGTTCTTC
-	TRBV15	TRBJ2-1	-	CATSRDGFGVPYNEQFF	TGTGCCACCAGCAGAGATGGGTTTGGGGTCCCCTACAATGAGCAGTTCTTC
-	TRBV6-4	TRBJ2-6	-	CASSNLAGANVLTF	TGTGCCAGCAGTAATCTTGCTGGGGCCAACGTCCTGACTTTC
TRBD1	TRBV13	TRBJ1-1	-	CASSYRDRDPAFF	TGTGCCAGCAGCTACCGGGACAGGGACCCCGCTTTCTTT
-	TRBV2	TRBJ1-1	-	CATTAGTLNWNTEAFF	TGTGCCACCACAGCCGGGACGTTGAACTGGAACACTGAAGCTTTCTTT
TRBD2	TRBV10-2	TRBJ2-7	-	CASVPAPLAGGHEQYF	TGCGCCAGCGTCCCAGCCCCTCTAGCGGGAGGCCACGAGCAGTACTTC
TRBD2	TRBV28	TRBJ2-7	once	CASSLNGRVSYEQYF	TGTGCCAGCAGTTTAAACGGGAGGGTTTCCTACGAGCAGTACTTC
-	TRBV6-6	TRBJ1-3	-	CASSYKRDSGNTIYF	TGTGCCAGCAGTTACAAGAGGGACTCTGGAAACACCATATATTTT
-	TRBV10-2	TRBJ1-5	-	CASSSTGSGQPQHF	TGCGCCAGCAGTAGTACAGGGTCAGGGCAGCCCCAGCATTTT